This T cell receptor (beta chain) was documented in a study of cytomegalovirus exposure and HLA in healthy donors. The study ran its PCR with 60 Vbeta and 13 Jbeta primers. Generated by immunoSEQ multiplex PCR, the TCRdb table keeps only in-frame clones and is missing some. Here the sample spans over 120,000 clones, around 70% being singletons. CDR1 is SGHNT and CDR2 is YYREEE in the germline V gene (reference sequence). V gave up 1 base and J gave up 1 base, with 15 bases separating them. CDR3 length equals 17 residues. Overall study findings and caveats: The listing of 160 or so TCR beta chains classed them as cytomegalovirus-associated. One cluster of highly shared sequence variants probably arose as a sequencing artifact.

With respect to this clone: Its specificity is unknown.

This rearrangement joins TRBV5-4 to TRBJ1-5; D remains unclear. This receptor was identified in a woman in her fifties or sixties in good health and CMV-seropositive. Sequencing used PBMCs. In DNA form, the CDR3 reads TGTGCCAGCAGCTTGTTTCGCGGAGGCGCCAGCAATCAGCCCCAGCATTTT. It is translated as CASSLFRGGASNQPQHF. The full variable domain, its missing parts supplied by reference TRBV5-4 and TRBJ1-5, is ETGVTQSPTHLIKTRGQQVTLRCSSQSGHNTVSWYQQALGQGPQFIFQYYREEENGRGNFPPRFSGLQFPNYSSELNVNALELDDSALYLCASSLFRGGASNQPQHFGDGTRLSIL.